This T cell receptor (beta chain) is from a study of HIV-infected patients and healthy controls. Study-wide results and caveats: HIV-infected patients and controls differed significantly in mean usage of eight alpha and eight beta V genes. Untreated HIV+ repertoires had roughly threefold fewer distinct CDR3s and lower Shannon diversity than healthy controls. Diversity differences between study cohorts were not due to their slight age and sex differences.

All unsorted peripheral T cells were captured because whole blood was used without fractionation. The RNA source was a roughly 2.4 ml peripheral blood draw. cDNA was made from approximately 500 ng RNA using alpha and beta constant primers. Each of the alpha and beta chains got its own library through chain-specific third strand synthesis with indices. TCRdb independently ran MiXCR on the 5' RACE reads; one entry per CDR3 protein. Here the sample spans some 10,000 distinct CDR3 sequences, around 8% being singletons. Judged by abundance, this clonotype is medium-sized. Its antigen remains unidentified. The CDR3 is made up of 15 amino acids. V was cut by 1 base and J by 5 bases, with 14 bases left in between. The germline V gene has CDR1 MGHDK and CDR2 SYGVNS.

This rearrangement joins TRBV25-1 to TRBJ1-2; possible D gene TRBD1, 5 bases. Input material: blood. This TCR derives from an adult in good health. CDR3 DNA: TGTGCCAGCAGTGAATCTGGGCGAAGGGGATATGGCTACACCTTC. Its translation is CASSESGRRGYGYTF.